Presented here are 7 T cell receptor beta chains from one specimen sequenced in a study of shared clonotypes between healthy human individuals. Produced via immunoSEQ multiplex PCR; TCRdb's table is partial and in-frame only. The data contain about 1.5 million clones, 95% to 99% of them singletons. Material: naive CD4+ T cells sorted from blood. Subset noted: CD45RA+ positively selected. The origin of the receptors is a man aged 25-40 years in good health.

This rearrangement joins TRBV7-2 to TRBJ1-1; no reliable D call. The CDR3 length is 13 residues. Trimming removed 2 bases from V and 0 bases from J, with 4 bases in between. Germline V gives CDR1 SGHTA, CDR2 FQGNSA. In DNA, the CDR3 is TGTGCCAGCAGCTTATTCATGAACACTGAAGCTTTCTTT. Protein product: CASSLFMNTEAFF. Using reference TRBV7-2 and TRBJ1-1 for the parts outside the CDR3, the full variable domain is GAGVSQSPSNKVTEKGKDVELRCDPISGHTALYWYRQSLGQGLEFLIYFQGNSAPDKSGLPSDRFSAERTGGSVSTLTIQRTQQEDSAVYLCASSLFMNTEAFFGQGTRLTVV.

This clone was seen once. The sample holds other DNA sequences that translate to the same CDR3. This chain uses TRBV10-1 with TRBJ2-7; maybe TRBD2 (6 bases). In germline, CDR1 is WNHNN, CDR2 SYGVQD (reference sequence). The CDR3 consists of 11 residues. V was trimmed by 6 bases and J by 6 bases, leaving 9 bases between them. The CDR3 loop reads CASSRGGEQYF. The CDR3 nucleotides are TGCGCCAGCAGCCGGGGAGGCGAGCAGTACTTC.

This chain uses TRBV6-4 with TRBJ2-7; TRBD2 matches at 7 bases. V shed 0 bases and J 0 bases; nucleotides not matched to a gene: 2. Germline V gene data show CDR1 as MRHNA and CDR2 as SNTAGT. The CDR3 runs 15 residues. CDR3 nucleotides: TGTGCCAGCAGTGACTCGGCGGGAGTCTCCTACGAGCAGTACTTC. It specifies CASSDSAGVSYEQYF.

The chain is built from TRBV5-1 and TRBJ2-7; no firm D call. V lost 3 bases and J 1 base, leaving 11 bases between the germline ends. CDR3 length: 14 amino acids. Germline V gives CDR1 SGHRS, CDR2 YFSETQ. The CDR3 here is CASSSPGLSYEQYF. The CDR3 DNA is TGCGCCAGCAGCTCCCCGGGTTTGTCCTACGAGCAGTACTTC.

This sequence joins TRBV9 and TRBJ2-1, with D possibly matching TRBD1 (5 bases). The CDR3 has 13 residues. V was pared by 4 bases and J by 3 bases, with 8 bases between. Germline loops: CDR1 SGDLS, CDR2 YYNGEE. CDR3 protein: CASSQDSYNEQFF. CDR3 DNA: TGTGCCAGCAGCCAAGACAGCTACAATGAGCAGTTCTTC.

The chain recombines TRBV9 with TRBJ2-5; D possibly corresponds to TRBD2 (6 bases). The CDR3 runs 12 residues. Germline loops: CDR1 SGDLS, CDR2 YYNGEE. V shed 7 bases and J shed 5 bases, with 12 bases lying between them. The CDR3 region has the DNA TGTGCCAGCTCGCGGGGCGGGGAGACCCAGTACTTC. Protein product: CASSRGGETQYF.

J is TRBJ2-7 and V is TRBV9; maybe TRBD1 (6 bases). Germline V gene sequence: CDR1 SGDLS, CDR2 YYNGEE. This CDR3 comprises 17 residues. V lost 0 bases and J lost 3, with 19 bases in between. The CDR3 DNA sequence: TGTGCCAGCAGCGTAGCTATCCAGGGGTCCCCGGACTACGAGCAGTACTTC. It encodes CASSVAIQGSPDYEQYF.